Listed below are T cell receptor beta chains from one sample, sequenced in a study of T cell changes during pregnancy in multiple sclerosis. Libraries were prepared by immunoSEQ multiplex PCR; TCRdb keeps only in-frame clonotypes and omits some of them. The sample comprises about 38,000 clones, more than 85% of which are singletons, and 5.5% rests with the top ten. Here the sequenced sample was CD8+ T cells from peripheral blood mononuclear cells, taken in the third trimester of pregnancy. These receptors were taken from a female donor with multiple sclerosis, enrolled in a pregnancy study. Each CDR3 is given with its conserved first and last residue. D genes are given only for firm matches. Rows give clone size only sometimes, using once, few, many, or a class for an expanded clone.

>-|TRBJ2-7|TRBV2|-
CASRWTETYEQYF
TGTGCCAGCAGATGGACAGAAACCTACGAGCAGTACTTC
>-|TRBJ1-1|TRBV14|TRBD1
CASSQEFTGTGEGRWTEAFF
TGTGCCAGCAGCCAAGAATTTACCGGGACAGGGGAAGGAAGATGGACTGAAGCTTTCTTT
>-|TRBJ2-7|TRBV28|-
CASSPPSGEQYF
TGTGCCAGCAGTCCCCCCTCGGGCGAGCAGTACTTC
>-|TRBJ2-1|TRBV7-8|TRBD2
CASSSNLAGAGYNEQFF
TGTGCCAGCAGCTCAAACCTAGCGGGAGCGGGATACAATGAGCAGTTCTTC
>-|TRBJ2-7|TRBV5-5|-
CASSFSRNIYEQYF
TGTGCCAGCAGCTTTTCCAGGAACATTTACGAGCAGTACTTC
>-|TRBJ2-1|TRBV11-3|TRBD2
CASSSLRGGGEDEQFF
TGTGCCAGCAGCTCCCTTCGGGGGGGCGGCGAGGATGAGCAGTTCTTC
>-|TRBJ2-7|TRBV5-1|TRBD2
CASSSSGLAGTLSYEQYF
TGCGCCAGCAGCTCCTCCGGACTAGCGGGAACCCTCTCCTACGAGCAGTACTTC
>-|TRBJ2-5|TRBV28|-
CASSYVNIFGQQETQYF
TGTGCCAGCAGTTACGTTAATATTTTTGGACAACAAGAGACCCAGTACTTC
>few|TRBJ1-1|TRBV9|-
CASSVGAGNTEAFF
TGTGCCAGCAGCGTAGGGGCAGGGAACACTGAAGCTTTCTTT
>once|TRBJ2-5|TRBV6-5|TRBD1
CASRLSLQGEETQYF
TGTGCCAGCAGGTTGAGTTTACAGGGGGAAGAGACCCAGTACTTC
>-|TRBJ1-4|TRBV15|-
CATSNSGGPTNEKLFF
TGTGCCACCAGCAACAGCGGGGGGCCCACTAATGAAAAACTGTTTTTT
>-|TRBJ1-1|TRBV6-5|-
CASGPPNTEAFF
TGTGCCAGCGGGCCCCCGAACACTGAAGCTTTCTTT
>once|TRBJ2-1|TRBV7-9|TRBD2
CASSLGPTSGRSNEQFF
TGTGCCAGCAGCTTAGGGCCTACTAGCGGGAGATCCAATGAGCAGTTCTTC
>-|TRBJ2-1|TRBV7-6|TRBD2
CASSPRLAGGPLSGEQFF
TGTGCCAGCAGCCCTAGACTAGCGGGAGGGCCCCTGAGTGGTGAGCAGTTCTTC
>once|TRBJ2-2|TRBV4-3|-
CASSQDIKIQTGELFF
TGCGCCAGCAGCCAAGACATCAAGATTCAGACTGGGGAGCTGTTTTTT
>-|TRBJ1-4|TRBV27|-
CASSFTAGGLLGEKLFF
TGTGCCAGCAGTTTTACCGCGGGGGGCTTACTTGGCGAAAAACTGTTTTTT
>-|TRBJ2-7|TRBV19|TRBD1
CASSQAGTAYEQYF
TGTGCCAGTAGTCAAGCAGGGACAGCTTACGAGCAGTACTTC
>once|TRBJ2-1|TRBV11-3|TRBD2
CASSLRSGLAGWVRFF
TGTGCCAGCAGCTTAAGGTCGGGACTAGCGGGATGGGTGCGGTTCTTC
>-|TRBJ2-1|TRBV5-1|-
CASTGLGYNEQFF
TGCGCCAGCACGGGACTGGGTTACAATGAGCAGTTCTTC
>-|TRBJ2-1|TRBV27|-
CASTLTPGYEQFF
TGTGCCAGCACCTTAACCCCGGGGTATGAGCAGTTCTTC
>few|TRBJ1-5|TRBV6-5|TRBD1
CASSPRQGENQPQHF
TGTGCCAGCAGTCCGAGACAGGGGGAGAATCAGCCCCAGCATTTT
>once|TRBJ2-2|TRBV7-9|-
CASIDRRELSTGELFF
TGTGCCAGCATCGACAGACGGGAGCTGAGCACCGGGGAGCTGTTTTTT
>-|TRBJ1-5|TRBV6-6|TRBD1
CAGGQGVSNQPQHF
TGTGCCGGCGGACAGGGGGTGAGCAATCAGCCCCAGCATTTT
>-|TRBJ2-1|TRBV27|-
CASSLSGEQFF
TGTGCCAGCAGTTTATCGGGCGAGCAGTTCTTC
>once|TRBJ1-2|TRBV7-9|-
CASSSTGTLGYTF
TGTGCCAGCAGCTCAACCGGGACTCTCGGCTACACCTTC
>-|TRBJ2-1|TRBV4-1|-
CASSSVGSYNEQFF
TGCGCCAGCTCTAGCGTCGGTTCCTACAATGAGCAGTTCTTC
>-|TRBJ2-1|TRBV19|-
CAGSREFPSHEQFF
TGTGCCGGATCCCGGGAGTTTCCCTCCCATGAGCAGTTCTTC
>-|TRBJ2-1|TRBV11-1|-
CASSQDSPSYNEQFF
TGTGCCAGCAGCCAAGACAGTCCTTCCTACAATGAGCAGTTCTTC
>once|TRBJ2-2|TRBV7-9|-
CASSSPLATGELFF
TGTGCCAGCAGCTCACCGTTAGCGACCGGGGAGCTGTTTTTT